This TCR beta chain was captured by sequencing in a study of Ad26.COV2.S vaccination and SARS-CoV-2 variants. Study-level results: Total T cell responses, in the TCR breadth and depth analyses, may have been underestimated.

Treatment indicated: around 19 received Ad26.COV2.S at low or high dose, single or two shots; 5 received placebo; per-sample allocation not given. Sampling occurred on day 63 after the first vaccine or placebo injection. The vaccine antigen was prefusion-stabilized Wuhan SARS-CoV-2 spike. TCRdb keeps only in-frame clones here, not all; method: immunoSEQ multiplex PCR. In the table there are approximately 480,000 clones, approximately 88% of which are singletons. A remark on this clone: Its antigen remains unknown.

Germline values: CDR1 SGHAT, CDR2 FQNNGV. J lost 8 bases, V lost 5 bases, and 11 bases had no gene match. The CDR3 length is 16 residues. The sample in question was peripheral blood, obtained in a trial of Ad26.COV2.S vaccine versus placebo. The chain is built from TRBV11-2 and TRBJ2-1; the match to TRBD2 covers 11 bases. This TCR was recovered from a person between 18 and 59 years old who received the Ad26.COV2.S COVID-19 vaccine or a placebo. The CDR3 loop is CASSQGSTSGSYEQFF. The DNA for the CDR3 is TGTGCCAGCAGCCAAGGGTCCACTAGCGGGAGTTATGAGCAGTTCTTC.